This entry is about one T cell receptor (beta chain). Its antigen is not known. This specimen belongs to a study of shared clonotypes between healthy human individuals. Study-wide results and caveats: Clonotype sharing levels among donors were expected to vary with sequencing depth. Shared clonotypes across all four donors exceeded non-shared ones in generation probability.

Replicate PCRs for sorted subsets used 200 ng DNA; this equaled 30,000 to 35,000 T cell genomes. Profiling relied on immunoSEQ multiplex PCR, and the TCRdb table lists in-frame clones only, not all of them. The table includes about 1 million clones, about 70% detected once. Germline-derived CDR1 and CDR2 are SNHLY and FYNNEI. J was trimmed by 0 bases and V by 8 bases; bases with no gene match: 10. CDR3 length: 15 residues. The specimen was memory CD4+ T cells sorted from blood. This sample's subset: CD45RA-negative fraction. The TCR sequence derives from a young man in good health. The chain has TRBV2 and TRBJ2-7; 7 bases fit TRBD2. The DNA of the CDR3 is TGTGCCAGCGGGGGGGATGAGCGGAGCTCCTACGAGCAGTACTTC. It yields the protein CASGGDERSSYEQYF.